This T cell receptor (beta chain) was sequenced during a study of shared clonotypes between healthy human individuals. To note about this clone: The antigen remains undetermined.

J was trimmed by 3 bases and V by 2 bases; bases with no gene match: 7. The CDR3 is 16 residues long. Germline CDR1 and CDR2: MNHNY and SVGAGI (reference sequence). CD45RO-negative, CCR7-selected cells formed the naive CD8 fraction, which excluded terminally differentiated effector memory CD45RA+ cells. Study-wide results and limits: Generation probability values for non-shared clonotypes were lower than those for clonotypes shared by all four donors. Larger estimated richness was generally recorded for naive subsets relative to memory subsets.

A roughly 200 ng quantity of DNA, 25,000 to 35,000 T cell genomes, went into the sorted-subset replicate PCRs. Using immunoSEQ multiplex PCR, the repertoire was profiled, and TCRdb retains in-frame clones only, with some absent. The sample has hundreds of thousands of clones, 95% to 96% seen once. The TCR sequence derives from a woman younger than 45 in good health. The genes are TRBV6-6 and TRBJ2-3; 8 bases match TRBD2. The sample taken for sequencing was naive CD8+ T cells sorted from blood. CDR3 nucleotides: TGTGCCAGCAGTTACGACAGCGGGAGTGGAACAGATACGCAGTATTTT. Amino acid sequence: CASSYDSGSGTDTQYF.